These 5 T cell receptor beta chains were all obtained from the same sample, sequenced in a study of blood T cell repertoires in COVID-19. The data were produced by immunoSEQ multiplex PCR, yet TCRdb's version contains in-frame clones alone and is incomplete. The sample contains about 220,000 clones, around 84% of which appear only once. Sequencing was done on a sample of peripheral blood. These receptors were taken from a woman aged 55-69 years who had recovered from COVID-19.

The rearrangement links TRBV4-2 to TRBJ2-5; 8 positions match TRBD2. Germline CDR1 reads LGHNA; CDR2 reads YNFKEQ. V trimming: 1 base; J trimming: 5 bases; junction bases outside the gene matches: 12. This CDR3 is built from 17 residues. The chain's CDR3 is CASSQGTGTSFRETQYF. CDR3 DNA: TGTGCCAGCAGCCAAGGGACCGGGACTAGTTTTCGGGAGACCCAGTACTTC.

This sequence joins TRBV28 and TRBJ1-2; 8 bases line up with TRBD1. The J segment lost 2 bases and the V segment lost 5 bases, leaving 10 bases of the junction unmatched. Per the germline V gene, CDR1 is MDHEN and CDR2 is SYDVKM. CDR3 length equals 16 residues. DNA of the CDR3: TGTGCCAGCAGTACACGACAGGGGCCATACAACTATGGCTACACCTTC. As protein: CASSTRQGPYNYGYTF.

The chain is built from TRBV10-3 and TRBJ2-5; 8 bases fit TRBD2. Germline V gene lookup returns CDR1 ENHRY and CDR2 SYGVKD. V lost 3 bases and J lost 5; bases outside the gene matches: 8. The CDR3 sequence is 15 residues long. Here the CDR3 DNA reads TGTGCCATCAGTGATGGTCGGGGGGGCAGGGAGACCCAGTACTTC. Protein product: CAISDGRGGRETQYF.

This chain connects TRBV5-1 to TRBJ1-2, with TRBD1 matching over 8 bases. The junction had 4 bases not matched to a gene; V was cut back by 0 bases and J by 3 bases. CDR3 size: 15 residues. Per the germline V gene, CDR1 is SGHRS and CDR2 is YFSETQ. The DNA for the CDR3 is TGCGCCAGCAGCTTGGAACAGGGGGGCGACTATGGCTACACCTTC. This translates into CASSLEQGGDYGYTF.

The chain has TRBV19 and TRBJ1-5; TRBD1 agrees at 7 bases. Trimming removed 1 base from V and 0 bases from J; junction bases left unmatched: 6. The CDR3 totals 17 residues. Germline CDR1 reads LNHDA; CDR2 reads SQIVND (reference sequence). CDR3 sequence reads: CASSIVQGGDSNQPQHF. CDR3 bases: TGTGCCAGTAGTATAGTCCAGGGGGGTGATAGCAATCAGCCCCAGCATTTT.